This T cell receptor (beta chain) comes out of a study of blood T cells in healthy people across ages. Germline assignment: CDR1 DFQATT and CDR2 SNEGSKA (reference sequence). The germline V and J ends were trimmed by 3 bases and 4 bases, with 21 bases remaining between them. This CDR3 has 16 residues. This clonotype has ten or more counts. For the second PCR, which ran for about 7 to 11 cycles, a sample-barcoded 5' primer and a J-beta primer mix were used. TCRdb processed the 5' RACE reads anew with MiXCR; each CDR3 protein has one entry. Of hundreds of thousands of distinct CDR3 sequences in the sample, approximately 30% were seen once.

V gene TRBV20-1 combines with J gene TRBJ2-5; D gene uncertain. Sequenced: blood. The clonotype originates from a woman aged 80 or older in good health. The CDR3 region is CSASGPRSFGRETQYF. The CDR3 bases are TGCAGTGCTAGTGGACCCCGGAGTTTCGGTAGAGAGACCCAGTACTTC.